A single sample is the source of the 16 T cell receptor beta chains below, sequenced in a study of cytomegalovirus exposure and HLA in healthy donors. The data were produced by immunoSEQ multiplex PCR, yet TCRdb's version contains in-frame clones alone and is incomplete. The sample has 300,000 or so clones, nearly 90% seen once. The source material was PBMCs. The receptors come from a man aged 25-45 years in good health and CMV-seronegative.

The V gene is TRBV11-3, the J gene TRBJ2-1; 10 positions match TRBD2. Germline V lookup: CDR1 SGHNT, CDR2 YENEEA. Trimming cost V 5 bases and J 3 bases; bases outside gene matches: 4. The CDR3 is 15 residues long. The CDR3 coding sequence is TGTGCCAGCAGCCCGGGACTAGCGAGCTACAATGAGCAGTTCTTC. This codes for CASSPGLASYNEQFF.

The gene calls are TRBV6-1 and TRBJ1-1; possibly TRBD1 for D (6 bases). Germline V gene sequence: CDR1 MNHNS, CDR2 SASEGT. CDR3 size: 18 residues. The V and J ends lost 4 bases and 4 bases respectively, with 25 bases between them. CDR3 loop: CASSVPSGEIPGGTEAFF. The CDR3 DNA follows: TGTGCCAGCAGTGTTCCATCAGGGGAGATCCCGGGGGGCACTGAAGCTTTCTTT.

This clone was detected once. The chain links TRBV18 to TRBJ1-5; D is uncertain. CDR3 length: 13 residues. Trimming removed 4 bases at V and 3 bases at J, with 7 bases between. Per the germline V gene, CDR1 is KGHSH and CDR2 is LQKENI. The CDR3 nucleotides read TGTGCCAGCTCACTCCAGAACAATCAGCCCCAGCATTTT. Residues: CASSLQNNQPQHF.

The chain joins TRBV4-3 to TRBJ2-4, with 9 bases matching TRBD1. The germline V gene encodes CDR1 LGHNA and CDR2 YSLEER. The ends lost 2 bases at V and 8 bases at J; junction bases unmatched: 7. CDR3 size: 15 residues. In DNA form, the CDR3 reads TGCGCCAGCAGCCAATTCGGGACAGGGCTGGACATTCAGTACTTC. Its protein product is CASSQFGTGLDIQYF.

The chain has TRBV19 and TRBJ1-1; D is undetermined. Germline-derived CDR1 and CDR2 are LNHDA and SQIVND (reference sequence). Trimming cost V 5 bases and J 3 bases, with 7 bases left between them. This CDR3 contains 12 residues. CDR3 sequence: CASSSVDTEAFF. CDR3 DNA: TGTGCCAGTAGTTCAGTCGACACTGAAGCTTTCTTT.

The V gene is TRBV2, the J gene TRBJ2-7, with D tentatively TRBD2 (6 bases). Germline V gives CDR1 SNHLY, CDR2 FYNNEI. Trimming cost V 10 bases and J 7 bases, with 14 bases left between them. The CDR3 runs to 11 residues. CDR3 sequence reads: CATRLGGEQYF. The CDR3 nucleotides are TGTGCCACCCGACTAGGAGGTGAGCAGTACTTC.

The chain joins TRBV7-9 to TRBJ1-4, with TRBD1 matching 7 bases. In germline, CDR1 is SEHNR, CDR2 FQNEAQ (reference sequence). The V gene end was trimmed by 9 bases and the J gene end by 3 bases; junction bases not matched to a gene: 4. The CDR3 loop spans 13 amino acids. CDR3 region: CASKTGPNEKLFF. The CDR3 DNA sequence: TGTGCCAGTAAGACAGGGCCTAATGAAAAACTGTTTTTT.

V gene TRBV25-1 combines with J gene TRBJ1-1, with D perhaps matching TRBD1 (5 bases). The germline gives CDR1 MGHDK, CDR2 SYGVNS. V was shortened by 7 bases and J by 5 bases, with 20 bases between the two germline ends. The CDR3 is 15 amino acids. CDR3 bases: TGTGCCAGCACCGCGACAAGGGGATCTGGGACTGAAGCTTTCTTT. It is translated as CASTATRGSGTEAFF.

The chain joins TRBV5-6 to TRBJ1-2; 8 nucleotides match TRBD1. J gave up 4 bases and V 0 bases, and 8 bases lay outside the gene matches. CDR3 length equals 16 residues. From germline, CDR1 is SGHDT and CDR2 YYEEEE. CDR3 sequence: CASSLVSEQGGYGYTF. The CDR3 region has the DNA TGTGCCAGCAGCTTGGTCTCAGAACAGGGGGGCTATGGCTACACCTTC. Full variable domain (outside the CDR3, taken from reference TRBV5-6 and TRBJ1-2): DAGVTQSPTHLIKTRGQQVTLRCSPKSGHDTVSWYQQALGQGPQFIFQYYEEEERQRGNFPDRFSGHQFPNYSSELNVNALLLGDSALYLCASSLVSEQGGYGYTFGSGTRLTVV.

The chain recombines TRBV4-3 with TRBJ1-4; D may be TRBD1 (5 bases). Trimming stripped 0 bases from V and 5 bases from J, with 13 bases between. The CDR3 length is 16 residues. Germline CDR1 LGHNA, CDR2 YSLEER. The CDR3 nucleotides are TGCGCCAGCAGCCAAGATGGGGACGGGGGAAATGAAAAACTGTTTTTT. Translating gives CASSQDGDGGNEKLFF.

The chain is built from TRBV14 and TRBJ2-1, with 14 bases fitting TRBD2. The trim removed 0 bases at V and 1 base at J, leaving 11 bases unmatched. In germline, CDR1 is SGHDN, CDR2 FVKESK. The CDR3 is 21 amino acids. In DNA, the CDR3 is TGTGCCAGCAGCCAAGATGATTTCGGACTAGCGGGGGGAAAATCCTACAATGAGCAGTTCTTC. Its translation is CASSQDDFGLAGGKSYNEQFF. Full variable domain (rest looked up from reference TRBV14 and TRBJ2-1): EAGVTQFPSHSVIEKGQTVTLRCDPISGHDNLYWYRRVMGKEIKFLLHFVKESKQDESGMPNNRFLAERTGGTYSTLKVQPAELEDSGVYFCASSQDDFGLAGGKSYNEQFFGPGTRLTVL.

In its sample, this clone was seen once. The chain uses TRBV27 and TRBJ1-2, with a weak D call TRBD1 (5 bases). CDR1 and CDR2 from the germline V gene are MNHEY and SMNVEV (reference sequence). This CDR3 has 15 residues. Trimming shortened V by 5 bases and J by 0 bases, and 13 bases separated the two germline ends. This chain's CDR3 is CASSQRQLTNYGYTF. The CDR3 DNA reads TGTGCCAGCAGTCAAAGACAGCTCACTAACTATGGCTACACCTTC.

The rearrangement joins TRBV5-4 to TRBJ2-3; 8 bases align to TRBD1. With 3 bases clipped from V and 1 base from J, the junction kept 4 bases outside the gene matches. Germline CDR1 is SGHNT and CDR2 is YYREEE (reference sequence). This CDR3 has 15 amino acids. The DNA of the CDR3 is TGTGCCAGCAGCTCCCCGGGACAGGGCACAGATACGCAGTATTTT. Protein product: CASSSPGQGTDTQYF. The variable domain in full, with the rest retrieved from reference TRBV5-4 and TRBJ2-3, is ETGVTQSPTHLIKTRGQQVTLRCSSQSGHNTVSWYQQALGQGPQFIFQYYREEENGRGNFPPRFSGLQFPNYSSELNVNALELDDSALYLCASSSPGQGTDTQYFGPGTRLTVL.

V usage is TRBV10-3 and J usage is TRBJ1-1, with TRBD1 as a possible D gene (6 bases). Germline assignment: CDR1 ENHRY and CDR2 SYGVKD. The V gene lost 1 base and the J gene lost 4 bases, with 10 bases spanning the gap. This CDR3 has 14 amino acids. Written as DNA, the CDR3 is TGTGCCATCAGTGAGTTGACAGGCGTCACTGAAGCTTTCTTT. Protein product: CAISELTGVTEAFF.

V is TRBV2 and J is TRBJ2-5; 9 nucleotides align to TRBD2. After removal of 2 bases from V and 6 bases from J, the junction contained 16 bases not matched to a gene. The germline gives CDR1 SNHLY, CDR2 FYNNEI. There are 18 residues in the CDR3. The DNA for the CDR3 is TGTGCCAGCAGTGAAAGGGTCCGAGGCGGGGGGGCCGGAAAGACCCAGTACTTC. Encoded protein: CASSERVRGGGAGKTQYF.

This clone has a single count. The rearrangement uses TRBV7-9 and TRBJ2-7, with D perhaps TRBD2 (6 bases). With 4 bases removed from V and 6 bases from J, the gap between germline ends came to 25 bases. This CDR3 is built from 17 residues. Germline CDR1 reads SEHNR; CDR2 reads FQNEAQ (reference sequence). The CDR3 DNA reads TGTGCCAGCAGCTCGAGCCCGGGAGATTATCAAAGATCCGAGCAGTACTTC. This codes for CASSSSPGDYQRSEQYF.